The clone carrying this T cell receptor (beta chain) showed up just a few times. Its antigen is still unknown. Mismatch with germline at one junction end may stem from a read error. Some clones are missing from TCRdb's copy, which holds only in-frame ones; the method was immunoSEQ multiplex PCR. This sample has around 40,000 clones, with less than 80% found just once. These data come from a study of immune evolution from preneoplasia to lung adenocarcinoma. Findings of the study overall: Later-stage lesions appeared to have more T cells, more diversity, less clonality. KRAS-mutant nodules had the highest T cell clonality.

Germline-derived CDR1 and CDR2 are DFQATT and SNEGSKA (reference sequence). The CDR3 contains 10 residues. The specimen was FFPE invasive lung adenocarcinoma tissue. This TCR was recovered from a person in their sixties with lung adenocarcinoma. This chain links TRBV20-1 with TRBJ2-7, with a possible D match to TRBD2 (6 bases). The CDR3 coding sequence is TGCAGTGCCGCCAAGCGGGCCATAAACTTC. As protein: CSAAKRAINF.